Each of the 22 T cell receptor beta chains below was sequenced from the same sample in a study of CD8 T cells in Susac syndrome. Random hexamers served to reverse transcribe about 0.5 to 1 ug RNA. MiXCR was run by TCRdb on the immunoSEQ multiplex PCR reads, yielding one entry per CDR3 protein. The data show about 130,000 distinct CDR3 sequences, with about 95% seen just once and 0.1% to 0.15% held by the top ten. Sequencing used CD4+ T cells from PBMCs. The origin of the receptors is a human donor with multiple sclerosis.

The V and J genes are TRBV12-3 or TRBV12-4 and TRBJ2-1; 12 bases match TRBD1. The CDR3 length is 17 residues. With 3 bases clipped from V and 5 bases from J, the junction kept 8 bases outside the gene matches. The CDR3 region has the DNA TGTGCCAGCAGTTTCATCCCCGGGACAGGGGGCCACAATGAGCAGTTCTTC. This gives the protein CASSFIPGTGGHNEQFF.

The chain recombines TRBV10-2 with TRBJ2-3, with TRBD2 matching over 13 bases. After removal of 2 bases from V and 14 bases from J, the junction contained 4 bases not matched to a gene. Germline V CDR1 and CDR2: WSHSY, SAAADI. This CDR3 contains 13 residues. The CDR3 reads CASSEQGLAGRYF. The CDR3 DNA reads TGCGCCAGCAGTGAGCAGGGACTAGCGGGACGGTATTTT.

The chain links TRBV2 to TRBJ2-2, with D hard to call. The V end was cut by 6 bases, the J end by 3 bases, with 5 bases between. Germline V gene lookup returns CDR1 SNHLY and CDR2 FYNNEI. This CDR3 comprises 12 residues. In DNA form, the CDR3 reads TGTGCCAGCAGGAGAGACACCGGGGAGCTGTTTTTT. Translation gives CASRRDTGELFF.

The chain has TRBV30 and TRBJ1-5; D may be TRBD1 (5 bases). The CDR3 is 15 amino acids. Trimming shortened V by 3 bases and J by 0 bases, and 12 bases separated the two germline ends. Germline CDR1 and CDR2: GTSNPN and SVGIG (reference sequence). The CDR3 is CAWSEDGHSNQPQHF. CDR3 coding DNA: TGTGCCTGGAGCGAAGACGGACATAGCAATCAGCCCCAGCATTTT.

This clonotype was detected once. The gene calls are TRBV12-3 or TRBV12-4 and TRBJ1-4; D is perhaps TRBD1 (5 bases). The CDR3 contains 15 residues. Trimming removed 4 bases from V and 7 bases from J, with 16 bases in between. The chain's CDR3 is CASSSLLAGGEKLFF. CDR3 nucleotides: TGTGCCAGCAGTTCGCTGTTGGCCGGGGGTGAAAAACTGTTTTTT.

The rearrangement links TRBV6-2 or TRBV6-3 to TRBJ2-3; TRBD2 aligns across 10 bases. J gave up 1 base and V 4 bases, and 5 bases lay outside the gene matches. There are 16 residues in the CDR3. Germline V gene lookup returns CDR1 MNHEY and CDR2 SVGEGT. DNA of the CDR3: TGTGCCAGCAGTTCCTTCGGACTAGCGGGCACAGATACGCAGTATTTT. Translation: CASSSFGLAGTDTQYF.

The chain uses TRBV5-1 and TRBJ2-5; D gene unclear. The CDR3 has 15 residues. Germline V lookup: CDR1 SGHRS, CDR2 YFSETQ. Deletions cut 1 base from V and 3 bases from J, with 13 bases between. The CDR3: CASSLRWTQEETQYF. CDR3 bases: TGCGCCAGCAGCTTGAGGTGGACCCAAGAAGAGACCCAGTACTTC.

V is TRBV5-1 and J is TRBJ2-5, with D maybe TRBD2 (5 bases). Germline CDR1 SGHRS, CDR2 YFSETQ. The CDR3 has 14 amino acids. The V and J ends lost 7 bases and 0 bases respectively, with 13 bases between them. The CDR3 loop is CASFDSDYQETQYF. The CDR3 DNA follows: TGCGCCAGCTTCGATAGCGACTACCAAGAGACCCAGTACTTC.

This chain joins TRBV15 and TRBJ2-2; D uncertain. The CDR3 covers 14 residues. Looked up from germline, CDR1 is LNHNV and CDR2 is YYDKDF (reference sequence). Trimming took 0 bases from V and 3 from J, leaving 5 bases between them. Here the CDR3 reads CATSRDWDTGELFF. The CDR3 DNA is TGTGCCACCAGCAGAGATTGGGACACCGGGGAGCTGTTTTTT.

About this clonotype: Its ends do not fully match the called genes, so a read error is possible. This sequence joins TRBV5-6 and TRBJ2-3, with D perhaps TRBD1 (5 bases). Germline V CDR1 and CDR2: SGHDT, YYEEEE. The CDR3 consists of 15 residues. The CDR3 bases are TGTGCCAGCAGTTTGGGAATGTCCAGGGCAGATACGCAGTATTTT. Encoded protein: CASSLGMSRADTQYF.

The chain employs TRBV29-1 and TRBJ1-2; weak D call: TRBD1 (5 bases). The V end was cut by 0 bases, the J end by 4 bases, with 15 bases between. Germline assignment: CDR1 SQVTM and CDR2 ANQGSEA. The CDR3 has 15 residues. The CDR3 coding sequence is TGCAGCGTTGAAGATCGTGGGGCTCAGCTCTATGGCTACACCTTC. Amino acids: CSVEDRGAQLYGYTF.

The CDR3 region is CAWSVGSPGGGYTF. DNA of the CDR3: TGTGCCTGGAGTGTGGGGAGCCCCGGTGGAGGCTACACCTTC. The V and J genes are TRBV30 and TRBJ1-2; D not certain. The CDR3 extends over 14 amino acids. Trimming shortened V by 0 bases and J by 8 bases, and 16 bases separated the two germline ends. Per the germline V gene, CDR1 is GTSNPN and CDR2 is SVGIG (reference sequence).

The rearrangement joins TRBV5-1 to TRBJ2-1; TRBD1 matches at 8 bases. V trimming: 7 bases; J trimming: 9 bases; junction bases outside the gene matches: 9. This CDR3 is built from 13 residues. Germline V gene lookup returns CDR1 SGHRS and CDR2 YFSETQ. As DNA, the CDR3 is TGCGCCAGCTCTTGGACAGGGAGCGTTGAGCAGTTCTTC. It translates to CASSWTGSVEQFF.

J is TRBJ2-7 and V is TRBV7-2; 7 bases match TRBD2. V gave up 1 base and J gave up 2 bases; unmatched junction bases: 8. The CDR3 spans 16 residues. Per the germline V gene, CDR1 is SGHTA and CDR2 is FQGNSA. CDR3 in amino acids: CASSLVRAGVTYEQYF. CDR3 sequence (DNA): TGTGCCAGCAGCTTAGTTAGGGCGGGGGTTACCTACGAGCAGTACTTC.

The rearrangement uses TRBV29-1 and TRBJ2-6; tentatively, D is TRBD1 or TRBD2 (5 bases each). Germline CDR1 is SQVTM and CDR2 is ANQGSEA. Trimming took 7 bases from V and 8 from J, leaving 27 bases between them. This CDR3 region has 17 residues. CDR3 in DNA: TGCAGCGCCCAAACCTGGGATGGGGGATCTGGCTCCAACGTCCTGACTTTC. It codes for CSAQTWDGGSGSNVLTF.

The rearrangement links TRBV3-1 to TRBJ1-2; D not certain. The germline V gene encodes CDR1 LGHDT and CDR2 YNNKEL (reference sequence). This CDR3 is built from 14 residues. V lost 0 bases and J 3 bases, leaving 8 bases between the germline ends. Here the CDR3 DNA reads TGTGCCAGCAGCCAAGACTACGGGCACTATGGCTACACCTTC. This encodes CASSQDYGHYGYTF.

V usage is TRBV30 and J usage is TRBJ2-7; the match to TRBD1 covers 8 bases. Germline V gives CDR1 GTSNPN, CDR2 SVGIG (reference sequence). This CDR3 comprises 13 residues. V dropped 8 bases and J dropped 2; count of bases not matched to a gene: 8. The CDR3 loop is CARLDRGTYEQYF. CDR3 DNA sequence: TGTGCCAGACTAGACAGGGGCACCTACGAGCAGTACTTC.

This chain joins TRBV2 and TRBJ2-5; tentatively, D is TRBD2 (5 bases). The CDR3 covers 15 residues. V lost 4 bases and J 3 bases, leaving 15 bases between the germline ends. CDR1 and CDR2 from the germline V gene are SNHLY and FYNNEI. CDR3 region: CASSGRARGEETQYF. The CDR3 coding sequence is TGTGCCAGCAGTGGAAGGGCCCGGGGTGAAGAGACCCAGTACTTC. Filled out from reference TRBV2 and TRBJ2-5, the complete variable domain reads EPEVTQTPSHQVTQMGQEVILRCVPISNHLYFYWYRQILGQKVEFLVSFYNNEISEKSEIFDDQFSVERPDGSNFTLKIRSTKLEDSAMYFCASSGRARGEETQYFGPGTRLLVL.

This chain joins TRBV19 and TRBJ2-5; 7 nucleotides match TRBD1. The germline V gene has CDR1 LNHDA and CDR2 SQIVND (reference sequence). Trimming at V came to 5 bases and at J to 3 bases, leaving 3 bases not matched to a gene. This CDR3 region has 13 residues. The CDR3 loop reads CASSGTVEETQYF. CDR3 DNA sequence: TGTGCCAGTAGTGGGACAGTCGAAGAGACCCAGTACTTC.

V and J are TRBV14 and TRBJ2-7, with 7 bases identical to TRBD1. The germline V gene has CDR1 SGHDN and CDR2 FVKESK. CDR3 length: 14 residues. The V and J ends lost 1 base and 4 bases, in that order; junction bases with no gene match: 4. The CDR3 is CASSQVARGYEQYF. CDR3 nucleotides: TGTGCCAGCAGCCAAGTGGCCAGGGGGTACGAGCAGTACTTC.

The CDR3 nucleotides read TGTGCCAGTAGTCCCCCGTTGGGGCCTGAAGCTTTCTTT. This codes for CASSPPLGPEAFF. The chain uses TRBV19 and TRBJ1-1; TRBD1 is a possible D gene (5 bases). CDR3 length: 13 amino acids. V lost 5 bases and J 6 bases, leaving 13 bases between the germline ends. Looked up from germline, CDR1 is LNHDA and CDR2 is SQIVND (reference sequence).

V gene TRBV27 combines with J gene TRBJ2-2; TRBD2 matches 12 bases. The trim removed 2 bases at V and 4 bases at J, leaving 5 bases unmatched. The CDR3 spans 17 residues. The germline gives CDR1 MNHEY, CDR2 SMNVEV (reference sequence). The CDR3 spells CASSLNGLAGFTGELFF. The CDR3 DNA reads as TGTGCCAGCAGTTTAAACGGACTAGCGGGGTTCACCGGGGAGCTGTTTTTT.